A single sample is the source of the 6 T cell receptor beta chains below, sequenced in a study of T cells in women clearing cervical HPV infection. Only in-frame clones appear in the TCRdb table, and some are missing; sequencing was by immunoSEQ multiplex PCR. The sample holds roughly 24,000 clones. The sample comprised blood buffy coat. Receptors were obtained from a woman between 18 and 70 years old with a cervical HPV16 infection that either progressed to CIN3+ or cleared (not recorded which).

As regards this clone: The read ends 3 residues early relative to the CDR3; the germline J gene fills the gap. The chain carries TRBV4-2 and TRBJ2-1; TRBD2 aligns across 8 bases. The germline V gene encodes CDR1 LGHNA and CDR2 YNFKEQ. The CDR3 has 17 amino acids. V dropped 0 bases and J dropped 4; count of bases not matched to a gene: 8. The DNA read from the CDR3 is TGTGCCAGCAGCCAAGACCCCCCAAGCGGGGGTTACAATGAG. Translating gives CASSQDPPSGGYNE. The entire CDR3 is CASSQDPPSGGYNEQFF.

Turning to this clone: Sequencing ends 3 residues short of the CDR3 end; the germline J gene provides the rest. The chain uses TRBV11-2 and TRBJ1-5; no firm D call. The germline V and J ends were trimmed by 1 base and 0 bases, with 7 bases remaining between them. The CDR3 covers 15 residues. Germline CDR1 reads SGHAT; CDR2 reads FQNNGV. The CDR3 here is CASSLGGDSNQPQHF. The sequenced CDR3 bases are TGTGCCAGCAGCTTAGGCGGAGATAGCAATCAGCCC. The variable domain in full, completed from reference TRBV11-2 and TRBJ1-5, reads EAGVAQSPRYKIIEKRQSVAFWCNPISGHATLYWYQQILGQGPKLLIQFQNNGVVDDSQLPKDRFSAERLKGVDSTLKIQPAKLEDSAVYLCASSLGGDSNQPQHFGDGTRLSIL.

Note on this clone: The read ends 3 residues before the CDR3 terminus; that terminus is restored from the germline J gene. This rearrangement joins TRBV2 to TRBJ1-2, with 9 bases lining up with TRBD1. The germline gives CDR1 SNHLY, CDR2 FYNNEI. V gave up 2 bases and J gave up 4 bases; unmatched junction bases: 8. The CDR3 sequence is 16 residues long. The DNA read from the CDR3 is TGTGCCAGCAGTGAATACATGACAGGGGGTATCTATGGC. Encoded protein: CASSEYMTGGIYG. The whole CDR3 sequence is CASSEYMTGGIYGYTF. The full variable domain, in which reference TRBV2 and TRBJ1-2 provide the parts outside the CDR3, is EPEVTQTPSHQVTQMGQEVILRCVPISNHLYFYWYRQILGQKVEFLVSFYNNEISEKSEIFDDQFSVERPDGSNFTLKIRSTKLEDSAMYFCASSEYMTGGIYGYTFGSGTRLTVV.

Worth noting for this clone: The read halts 3 residues ahead of the CDR3 end, with the missing end drawn from the germline J gene. The chain is built from TRBV7-9 and TRBJ1-1; D gene ambiguous. CDR1 and CDR2 (germline): SEHNR, FQNEAQ (reference sequence). The CDR3 consists of 14 residues. The sequenced CDR3 bases are TGTGCCAGCAGCTTAGTAGGGCGCACAGATACG. This gives the protein CASSLVGRTDT. The CDR3 reads in full as CASSLVGRTDTAFF.

In the case of this clone: The read falls 3 residues short of the CDR3 end, and the missing part is taken from the germline J gene. The J gene is TRBJ2-4, the V gene TRBV19; 7 bases match TRBD1. This CDR3 has 11 residues. Per germline, CDR1 LNHDA and CDR2 SQIVND (reference sequence). The part of the CDR3 DNA that was read is TGTGCCACCCAAAGGGACAGCGGT. This sequence encodes CATQRDSG. The whole CDR3 sequence is CATQRDSGQYF.

As for this clone: The read ends 3 residues shy of where the CDR3 ends; the end is completed using the germline J gene. The chain recombines TRBV7-9 with TRBJ1-2; TRBD1 matches 7 bases. Germline V gene data show CDR1 as SEHNR and CDR2 as FQNEAQ (reference sequence). CDR3 length equals 13 residues. CDR3 bases read: TGTGCCAGCAGCCGAGACAGGGCGGAGGGC. As protein: CASSRDRAEG. The full CDR3 reads CASSRDRAEGYTF.